This T cell receptor beta chain appears in the sequencing data of a study of blood T cell repertoires in COVID-19. At the level of the study: PBMCs, B-cell-depleted T cells, or T cells provided the cDNA or gDNA that made up the material.

Repertoires were generated with immunoSEQ multiplex PCR, while TCRdb's copy carries only in-frame clones and drops some. The sample holds some 77,000 clones, about four fifths seen once. The CDR3 runs 15 residues. Germline V lookup: CDR1 SGHTA, CDR2 FQGNSA. The junction had 16 bases not matched to a gene; V was cut back by 5 bases and J by 12 bases. The chain combines TRBV7-2 with TRBJ2-7; 10 bases line up with TRBD2. The source is a woman aged 70-85 years with acute or convalescent COVID-19. The specimen sequenced was peripheral blood. The chain's CDR3 is CASSPQVGLASHWYF. The CDR3 DNA follows: TGTGCCAGCAGCCCTCAGGTGGGACTAGCGAGTCATTGGTACTTC.